This TCR beta chain was found in a study of T cells in localized non-small cell lung cancer. Turning to this clone: Its target is unknown.

V was cut by 8 bases and J by 2 bases, with 13 bases left in between. Looked up from germline, CDR1 is SNHLY and CDR2 is FYNNEI. This CDR3 contains 14 residues. Profiling relied on immunoSEQ multiplex PCR, and the TCRdb table lists in-frame clones only, not all of them. The sample holds 35,000 to 50,000 clones, about 91% seen once. Notes on the study in general: Uninvolved adjacent lung had more T cell clonality than any other tissue, topping tumor. The appearance of a median approximately 57 of the top 100 tumor clones was seen in adjacent lung.

The rearrangement uses TRBV2 and TRBJ2-1; TRBD2 is a possible D gene (5 bases). The sample in question was PBMCs, obtained before any cancer treatment. The TCR originated in a woman aged 40 to 75 with stage II lung adenocarcinoma. The CDR3 is CASSERGAYNEQFF. In DNA, the CDR3 is TGTGCCAGCTCCGAACGGGGAGCCTACAATGAGCAGTTCTTC.